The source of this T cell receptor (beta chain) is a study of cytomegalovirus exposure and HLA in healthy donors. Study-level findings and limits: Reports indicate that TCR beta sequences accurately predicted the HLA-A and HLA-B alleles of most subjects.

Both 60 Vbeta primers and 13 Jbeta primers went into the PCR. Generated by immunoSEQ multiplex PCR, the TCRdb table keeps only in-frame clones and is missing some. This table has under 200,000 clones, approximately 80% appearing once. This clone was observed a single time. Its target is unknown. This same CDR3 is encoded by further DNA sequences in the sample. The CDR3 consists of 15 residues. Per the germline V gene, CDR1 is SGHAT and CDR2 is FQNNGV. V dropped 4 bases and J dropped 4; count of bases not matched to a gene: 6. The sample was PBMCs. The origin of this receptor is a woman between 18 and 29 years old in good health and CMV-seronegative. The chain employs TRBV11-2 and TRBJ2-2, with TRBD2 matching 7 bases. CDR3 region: CASSSWAGVTGELFF. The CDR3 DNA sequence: TGTGCCAGCAGCTCCTGGGCGGGAGTCACCGGGGAGCTGTTTTTT.